The T cell receptor (beta chain) under discussion was sequenced for a study of blood T cells in healthy people across ages. At the level of the study: Per every two T cells, about one barcoded beta molecule was captured by template switching.

Comments on this clonotype: The antigen is undetermined.

This CDR3 comprises 17 residues. CDR1 and CDR2 from the germline V gene are LGHDT and YNNKEL (reference sequence). Trimming pared 0 bases from V and 4 bases from J, leaving 13 bases between. Regarding the study as a whole: Naive CD4+ cells and diversity were both higher in long-lived donors than in aged donors.

Sample-barcoded 5' priming and a J-beta primer mix drove a second PCR of 7 to 11 cycles. Template switching added a 12-random-nucleotide identifier to every cDNA molecule. TCRdb used MiXCR to reprocess the 5' RACE reads, holding one entry per CDR3 protein. The sample has roughly 800,000 distinct CDR3 sequences; more than 45% are singletons. This chain links TRBV3-1 with TRBJ2-6; D is perhaps TRBD2 (5 bases). The specimen was blood. The TCR was taken from a man between 25 and 39 years old in good health. CDR3 sequence: CASSQDPPGVGANVLTF. The CDR3 DNA sequence: TGTGCCAGCAGCCAAGATCCCCCCGGGGTGGGGGCCAACGTCCTGACTTTC.